A single sample gave rise to the 27 T cell receptor beta chains below, sequenced in a study of naive and memory T cell subsets. The study's findings and limits: Possibly reflecting memory cells re-expressing CD45RA, a few larger clonotypes occurred in naive repertoires, especially CD8.

These TCRs' antigens remain unknown. Two oligonucleotides, mixed equimolar, formed the beta constant-region primer covering TRBC1 and TRBC2. The ligated cDNA underwent four PCR rounds using SP2 and nested alpha and beta constant-region primers. Each CDR3 protein gets one entry after TCRdb re-called the UMI-ligation and nested PCR reads with MiXCR. The sample carries tens of thousands of distinct CDR3 sequences, about 11% recorded once. The sequencing input was naive CD4+ T cells from blood. The receptors here all came from a human donor in good health.

A few counts support this clonotype. The chain recombines TRBV12-3 or TRBV12-4 with TRBJ2-2, with unresolved D. This CDR3 has 12 amino acids. The V gene lost 3 bases and the J gene lost 6 bases, with 5 bases spanning the gap. DNA for the CDR3: TGTGCCAGCAGTTTTTCGCCCGGGGAGCTGTTTTTT. Translation: CASSFSPGELFF.

This clonotype appeared many times. The rearrangement links TRBV12-3 or TRBV12-4 to TRBJ2-7; D is uncertain. V dropped 6 bases and J dropped 2 bases, with 5 bases sitting between them. The CDR3 spans 11 residues. DNA for the CDR3: TGTGCCAGCAGCAGGACCTACGAGCAGTACTTC. Translated, it gives CASSRTYEQYF.

The V call is TRBV30, the J call TRBJ2-2; possibly TRBD2 for D (6 bases). With 2 bases removed from V and 4 bases from J, the gap between germline ends came to 11 bases. The CDR3 length is 14 residues. Germline V lookup: CDR1 GTSNPN, CDR2 SVGIG (reference sequence). The DNA of the CDR3 is TGTGCCTGGAGTTGGACGGGAGCCACCGGGGAGCTGTTTTTT. Amino acids: CAWSWTGATGELFF.

The CDR3 spells CSASGGALNYGYTF. CDR3 DNA sequence: TGCAGTGCTAGCGGGGGGGCCTTAAACTATGGCTACACCTTC. The V call is TRBV20-1, the J call TRBJ1-2; D might be TRBD1 (6 bases). The germline gives CDR1 DFQATT, CDR2 SNEGSKA (reference sequence). V was trimmed by 3 bases and J by 2 bases, leaving 13 bases between them. The CDR3 totals 14 residues.

This clonotype was seen ten or more times. CDR3 DNA sequence: TGCAGTGCTAGAAATTCTGGTTATAGCAATCAGCCCCAGCATTTT. This encodes CSARNSGYSNQPQHF. The rearrangement links TRBV20-1 to TRBJ1-5; D is unresolved. In germline, CDR1 is DFQATT, CDR2 SNEGSKA (reference sequence). Trimming removed 2 bases from V and 0 bases from J, with 11 bases in between. The CDR3 runs 15 residues.

In its sample, this clonotype was seen a few times. The V gene is TRBV20-1, the J gene TRBJ2-2; 7 nucleotides align to TRBD1. The CDR3 sequence is 15 residues long. The germline CDR1 and CDR2 sequences are DFQATT and SNEGSKA (reference sequence). V trimming: 3 bases; J trimming: 0 bases; junction bases outside the gene matches: 4. DNA of the CDR3: TGCAGTGCTAGTGTGAGGGGGCCGAACACCGGGGAGCTGTTTTTT. Residues: CSASVRGPNTGELFF.

The J gene is TRBJ1-5, the V gene TRBV12-3 or TRBV12-4; D ambiguous. V was pared by 1 base and J by 6 bases, with 13 bases between. This CDR3 is built from 15 residues. The CDR3 bases are TGTGCCAGCAGTTTAGGGTCCGGGTTGGGTCAGCCCCAGCATTTT. Protein sequence: CASSLGSGLGQPQHF.

CDR3 protein: CASSREQVAEAFF. The CDR3 DNA reads as TGTGCCAGCAGCCGAGAACAGGTGGCTGAAGCTTTCTTT. This chain connects TRBV4-2 to TRBJ1-1; D is perhaps TRBD1 (5 bases). V was clipped by 4 bases and J by 6 bases, with 12 bases between them. The CDR3 has 13 residues. The germline V gene encodes CDR1 LGHNA and CDR2 YNFKEQ.

This clonotype was recorded many times. The chain's CDR3 is CASSLAGRRTDTQYF. As DNA, the CDR3 is TGTGCCAGCAGCCTAGCGGGGAGACGCACAGATACGCAGTATTTT. The V and J genes are TRBV7-3 and TRBJ2-3, with TRBD2 matching over 9 bases. Unmatched junction bases numbered 4, after V lost 5 bases and J lost 1 base. Per the germline V gene, CDR1 is SGHTA and CDR2 is FQGTGA. This CDR3 has 15 residues.

This clonotype was seen at least ten times. This chain links TRBV7-2 with TRBJ2-5; the D gene is possibly TRBD1 (6 bases). The germline V and J ends were trimmed by 3 bases and 4 bases, with 12 bases remaining between them. CDR1 is SGHTA and CDR2 is FQGNSA in the germline V gene. The CDR3 has 14 residues. DNA for the CDR3: TGTGCCAGCAGCTTGACAGGTCCAAGAGAGACCCAGTACTTC. Translating gives CASSLTGPRETQYF.

This clonotype showed up many times. The rearrangement joins TRBV20-1 to TRBJ2-7, with unresolved D. The germline V gene encodes CDR1 DFQATT and CDR2 SNEGSKA (reference sequence). V was trimmed by 1 base and J by 3 bases, leaving 13 bases between them. The CDR3 is 14 amino acids. CDR3 in amino acids: CSARGGNFLYEQYF. The CDR3 coding sequence is TGCAGTGCTAGAGGAGGTAACTTCCTCTACGAGCAGTACTTC.

This clonotype was seen a handful of times. The V gene is TRBV2, the J gene TRBJ1-6, with unresolved D. CDR1 and CDR2 (germline): SNHLY, FYNNEI. With 3 bases removed from V and 0 bases from J, the gap between germline ends came to 3 bases. The CDR3 is 14 residues long. The CDR3 coding sequence is TGTGCCAGCAGTGACAGCTCCTATAATTCACCCCTCCACTTT. Translating gives CASSDSSYNSPLHF. Drawing the rest from reference TRBV2 and TRBJ1-6, the complete variable domain is EPEVTQTPSHQVTQMGQEVILRCVPISNHLYFYWYRQILGQKVEFLVSFYNNEISEKSEIFDDQFSVERPDGSNFTLKIRSTKLEDSAMYFCASSDSSYNSPLHFGNGTRLTVT.

This clonotype was seen a handful of times. This chain connects TRBV25-1 to TRBJ1-6; D uncertain. Trimming removed 1 base from V and 10 bases from J, with 11 bases in between. CDR1 is MGHDK and CDR2 is SYGVNS in the germline V gene. The CDR3 contains 14 residues. The CDR3: CASSESIVSSPLHF. DNA of the CDR3: TGTGCCAGCAGTGAATCGATCGTCAGCTCACCCCTCCACTTT.

This clonotype was seen just once. The V call is TRBV5-1, the J call TRBJ2-1, with TRBD2 matching 10 bases. This CDR3 has 16 amino acids. V lost 0 bases, J lost 4 bases, and 4 bases stayed unmatched. Per the germline V gene, CDR1 is SGHRS and CDR2 is YFSETQ. CDR3 region: CASSLVIAGGYNEQFF. CDR3 bases: TGCGCCAGCAGCTTGGTAATAGCGGGAGGTTACAATGAGCAGTTCTTC.

This clonotype showed up just a few times. The chain employs TRBV12-3 or TRBV12-4 and TRBJ2-1; maybe TRBD1 (6 bases). Trimming pared 1 base from V and 9 bases from J, leaving 16 bases between. CDR3 length: 15 residues. For the CDR3, the DNA is TGTGCCAGCAGTTTAGTGGCAGGGGAGTATAGTGAGCAGTTCTTC. It is translated as CASSLVAGEYSEQFF.

The chain combines TRBV20-1 with TRBJ2-7; D possibly corresponds to TRBD1 (6 bases). V was pared by 3 bases and J by 7 bases, with 25 bases between. The germline CDR1 and CDR2 sequences are DFQATT and SNEGSKA (reference sequence). CDR3 size: 16 residues. CDR3 protein: CSARDRDKLGLREQYF. CDR3 DNA sequence: TGCAGTGCTAGGGATAGGGACAAGTTAGGTTTAAGGGAGCAGTACTTC.

This clonotype was seen a few times. The rearrangement joins TRBV2 to TRBJ2-3, with no clear D. The CDR3 has 13 amino acids. The V and J ends lost 11 bases and 3 bases respectively, with 15 bases between them. Germline V gene data show CDR1 as SNHLY and CDR2 as FYNNEI. The CDR3 is CAATKSGTDTQYF. CDR3 DNA sequence: TGTGCCGCCACTAAATCCGGGACAGATACGCAGTATTTT. Drawing the rest from reference TRBV2 and TRBJ2-3, the complete variable domain is EPEVTQTPSHQVTQMGQEVILRCVPISNHLYFYWYRQILGQKVEFLVSFYNNEISEKSEIFDDQFSVERPDGSNFTLKIRSTKLEDSAMYFCAATKSGTDTQYFGPGTRLTVL.

The chain employs TRBV3-1 and TRBJ1-2; D is undetermined. The CDR3 spans 12 residues. Germline CDR1 and CDR2: LGHDT and YNNKEL (reference sequence). The V and J ends lost 4 bases and 7 bases respectively, with 10 bases between them. CDR3 region: CASSRGFSGYTF. The DNA of the CDR3 is TGTGCCAGCAGCCGGGGATTCTCTGGCTACACCTTC.

V gene TRBV19 combines with J gene TRBJ1-2, with D hard to call. The CDR3 runs 14 residues. The V gene lost 4 bases and the J gene lost 5 bases, with 14 bases spanning the gap. Germline-derived CDR1 and CDR2 are LNHDA and SQIVND (reference sequence). CDR3 sequence: CASSTEGRGYGYTF. CDR3 sequence (DNA): TGTGCCAGTAGTACTGAGGGAAGAGGGTATGGCTACACCTTC.

The CDR3 nucleotides are TGTGCCAGCACTGACACGCGCAATCAGCCCCAGCATTTT. Encoded protein: CASTDTRNQPQHF. This chain joins TRBV6-2 or TRBV6-3 and TRBJ1-5; D gene uncertain. This CDR3 spans 13 amino acids. The germline V gene encodes CDR1 MNHEY and CDR2 SVGEGT. Trimming took off 7 bases at V and 2 bases at J, with 9 bases between the two ends.

Ten or more counts support this clonotype. The chain links TRBV5-1 to TRBJ2-1; 14 bases are a match to TRBD2. V gave up 4 bases and J gave up 10 bases; unmatched junction bases: 7. This CDR3 has 15 residues. Germline V gene data show CDR1 as SGHRS and CDR2 as YFSETQ. CDR3 residues: CASSAGLAGVGEQFF. DNA for the CDR3: TGCGCCAGCAGCGCGGGACTAGCGGGAGTGGGGGAGCAGTTCTTC.

CDR3 coding DNA: TGTGCCAGCAGTGAAGTTGGCCAGGGGCAAAGAAGCTCCTACAATGAGCAGTTCTTC. Encoded protein: CASSEVGQGQRSSYNEQFF. The V and J genes are TRBV6-1 and TRBJ2-1; a possible D gene is TRBD1 (6 bases). V was shortened by 1 base and J by 0 bases, with 19 bases between the two germline ends. Germline loops: CDR1 MNHNS, CDR2 SASEGT. The CDR3 runs to 19 residues.

A few counts support this clonotype. The rearrangement joins TRBV20-1 to TRBJ1-6; 10 positions match TRBD1. The length of the CDR3 is 14 residues. Trimming removed 3 bases from V and 7 bases from J; junction bases left unmatched: 3. Germline loops: CDR1 DFQATT, CDR2 SNEGSKA (reference sequence). In DNA form, the CDR3 reads TGCAGTGCTAGGGTGGGACAGGGGAATTCACCCCTCCACTTT. Its protein is CSARVGQGNSPLHF.

This clonotype was detected ten times or more. The rearrangement links TRBV12-3 or TRBV12-4 to TRBJ2-3; a weak D match, TRBD2 (5 bases). Trimming took 10 bases from V and 1 from J, leaving 18 bases between them. This CDR3 is built from 15 residues. DNA of the CDR3: TGTGCCACCACCTGGGCAGTTAGCGGCACAGATACGCAGTATTTT. It specifies CATTWAVSGTDTQYF.

This clonotype was observed a few times. The rearrangement joins TRBV12-3 or TRBV12-4 to TRBJ1-6; no reliable D call. The CDR3 runs 14 residues. The germline V and J ends were trimmed by 7 bases and 8 bases, with 15 bases remaining between them. The CDR3: CASTLGFVDSPLHF. CDR3 sequence (DNA): TGTGCCAGCACCCTGGGGTTTGTGGATTCACCCCTCCACTTT.

This clonotype was detected only a few times. The chain employs TRBV12-3 or TRBV12-4 and TRBJ1-2, with D possibly TRBD1 on 6 matching bases. The CDR3 is 14 amino acids. Trimming cost V 5 bases and J 4 bases, with 14 bases left between them. The CDR3, as DNA: TGTGCCAGCAGTCTCCCCAGCAGGGGCTATGGCTACACCTTC. Translated, it gives CASSLPSRGYGYTF.

The sample holds many counts of this clonotype. The genes are TRBV12-3 or TRBV12-4 and TRBJ1-1, with TRBD1 as a possible D gene (6 bases). The CDR3 spans 14 residues. V lost 1 base to trimming and J lost 1 base, with 7 bases between them. CDR3 amino acids: CASSLGGANTEAFF. Here the CDR3 DNA reads TGTGCCAGCAGTTTAGGGGGGGCGAACACTGAAGCTTTCTTT.